The 7 T cell receptor beta chains in this list originate from one sample, sequenced in a study of graft-versus-host responses after intestinal transplantation (dated by TCRdb to the early 2020s). The library was obtained by the immunoSEQ multiplex PCR assay. Imported from immuneACCESS, the table was reduced by TCRdb to in-frame sequences with V and J called. These copies leave out some clones; in studies compared against another copy, an unresolved V gene accounts for under half, and the cause of the remainder is not known. This sample holds several thousand clones; 80% to 85% were observed only once. Of the sample, roughly a tenth falls within the top ten clones. Dithiothreitol, EDTA incubations and collagenase D digestion were used to isolate intraepithelial and lamina propria lymphocytes from graft specimens. The sequencing here drew on ileum tissue, taken approximately 120 days after transplant. The receptor set was obtained from a human patient who received an intestinal transplant, so some T cells may come from the graft donor.

The chain has TRBV7-8 and TRBJ2-5; TRBD2 matches at 11 bases. V shed 3 bases and J 3 bases; nucleotides not matched to a gene: 12. The CDR3 is 18 amino acids. Looked up from germline, CDR1 is SGHVS and CDR2 is FQNEAQ. The CDR3 is CASSFPLAGGQGEETQYF. The CDR3 coding sequence is TGTGCCAGCAGCTTTCCGCTAGCGGGAGGTCAAGGCGAAGAGACCCAGTACTTC.

The CDR3 spells CASSTGTGSFGYTF. CDR3 nucleotides: TGTGCCAGTAGCACCGGGACAGGGAGTTTTGGCTACACCTTC. The J gene is TRBJ1-2, the V gene TRBV19; 9 bases fit TRBD1. The CDR3 contains 14 residues. Germline V gene lookup returns CDR1 LNHDA and CDR2 SQIVND (reference sequence). Trimming removed 6 bases from V and 7 bases from J; junction bases left unmatched: 9. Full variable domain (outside the CDR3, taken from reference TRBV19 and TRBJ1-2): DGGITQSPKYLFRKEGQNVTLSCEQNLNHDAMYWYRQDPGQGLRLIYYSQIVNDFQKGDIAEGYSVSREKKESFPLTVTSAQKNPTAFYLCASSTGTGSFGYTFGSGTRLTVV.

V usage is TRBV5-1 and J usage is TRBJ1-2, with unresolved D. Trimming pared 6 bases from V and 0 bases from J, leaving 12 bases between. CDR1 is SGHRS and CDR2 is YFSETQ in the germline V gene. The CDR3 is made up of 14 amino acids. CDR3 residues: CASKEMGTNYGYTF. The CDR3 coding sequence is TGCGCCAGCAAGGAGATGGGTACTAACTATGGCTACACCTTC. The variable domain in full, with the rest retrieved from reference TRBV5-1 and TRBJ1-2, is KAGVTQTPRYLIKTRGQQVTLSCSPISGHRSVSWYQQTPGQGLQFLFEYFSETQRNKGNFPGRFSGRQFSNSRSEMNVSTLELGDSALYLCASKEMGTNYGYTFGSGTRLTVV.

The rearrangement uses TRBV5-1 and TRBJ2-3; 8 bases map to TRBD2. V lost 2 bases to trimming and J lost 6 bases; unmatched junction nucleotides: 8. Germline V CDR1 and CDR2: SGHRS, YFSETQ. The CDR3 has 15 amino acids. The CDR3 protein is CASSFQGLEVDTQYF. The DNA of the CDR3 is TGCGCCAGCAGCTTTCAGGGACTAGAGGTGGATACGCAGTATTTT.

V is TRBV4-2 and J is TRBJ1-3, with D possibly TRBD1 on 5 matching bases. Trimming left V 0 bases short and J 4 bases short, with 13 bases between. The CDR3 has 16 amino acids. CDR1 is LGHNA and CDR2 is YNFKEQ in the germline V gene. The CDR3 spells CASSQDRIRVGNTIYF. The CDR3 region has the DNA TGTGCCAGCAGCCAAGATAGGATCAGGGTCGGAAACACCATATATTTT.

The chain carries TRBV5-1 and TRBJ2-3; the match to TRBD2 covers 12 bases. This CDR3 has 18 residues. Germline CDR1 and CDR2: SGHRS and YFSETQ. Germline trimming cut 5 bases from V and 0 bases from J; bases unmatched to any gene: 10. The CDR3 reads CASSRRLAGAQSTDTQYF. The CDR3 nucleotides are TGCGCCAGCAGTCGTAGACTAGCGGGGGCTCAAAGCACAGATACGCAGTATTTT. Combining the CDR3 with reference TRBV5-1 and TRBJ2-3 gives the whole variable domain KAGVTQTPRYLIKTRGQQVTLSCSPISGHRSVSWYQQTPGQGLQFLFEYFSETQRNKGNFPGRFSGRQFSNSRSEMNVSTLELGDSALYLCASSRRLAGAQSTDTQYFGPGTRLTVL.

The chain is built from TRBV19 and TRBJ2-7; TRBD1 aligns across 8 bases. V lost 5 bases to trimming and J lost 3 bases; unmatched junction nucleotides: 6. The CDR3 runs to 14 residues. The germline gives CDR1 LNHDA, CDR2 SQIVND (reference sequence). In DNA, the CDR3 is TGTGCCAGTAGTCCTCGGACAGGGCTCTACGAGCAGTACTTC. This sequence encodes CASSPRTGLYEQYF.